The 31 T cell receptor beta chains reported below all come from one sample, sequenced in a study of OX40 agonist ivuxolimab in advanced cancers. Measured with immunoSEQ multiplex PCR; TCRdb has only the in-frame clones, and not every one. The sample includes some 45,000 clones, approximately 79% of them seen just once. The material sequenced was CD4+ or CD8+ T cells sorted from blood, taken in a trial of the OX40 agonist ivuxolimab. These receptors were obtained from an adult with an advanced solid tumor such as melanoma, head and neck, liver or kidney cancer.

The rearrangement joins TRBV7-9 to TRBJ2-1; D remains unclear. The CDR3 extends over 10 amino acids. Trimming cost V 3 bases and J 8 bases, with 2 bases left between them. CDR1 is SEHNR and CDR2 is FQNEAQ in the germline V gene (reference sequence). CDR3 loop: CASSFDEQFF. CDR3 sequence (DNA): TGTGCCAGCAGCTTTGATGAGCAGTTCTTC.

The chain carries TRBV7-2 and TRBJ2-7, with D hard to call. V was cut by 4 bases and J by 4 bases, with 5 bases left in between. The CDR3 covers 11 residues. Germline V CDR1 and CDR2: SGHTA, FQGNSA. CDR3 in DNA: TGTGCCAGCAGCTACATGTACGAGCAGTACTTC. Its protein product is CASSYMYEQYF.

The chain recombines TRBV5-8 with TRBJ1-2; possibly TRBD1 for D (6 bases). CDR3 size: 14 residues. CDR1 is SGHTS, CDR2 YDEGEE, per germline. V lost 4 bases and J lost 0, with 10 bases in between. CDR3 in amino acids: CASSPYRANYGYTF. The CDR3 coding sequence is TGTGCCAGCAGCCCCTACAGGGCTAACTATGGCTACACCTTC. Combining the CDR3 with reference TRBV5-8 and TRBJ1-2 gives the whole variable domain EAGVTQSPTHLIKTRGQQATLRCSPISGHTSVYWYQQALGLGLQFLLWYDEGEERNRGNFPPRFSGRQFPNYSSELNVNALELEDSALYLCASSPYRANYGYTFGSGTRLTVV.

This clone was seen a handful of times. The chain links TRBV19 to TRBJ2-7; D might be TRBD2 (5 bases). Trimming took off 7 bases at V and 2 bases at J, with 12 bases between the two ends. The CDR3 length is 13 residues. The germline V gene encodes CDR1 LNHDA and CDR2 SQIVND (reference sequence). The CDR3 region is CASKDSATYEQYF. CDR3 sequence (DNA): TGTGCCAGTAAGGATAGCGCGACCTACGAGCAGTACTTC.

This clone was detected a few times. V gene TRBV2 combines with J gene TRBJ2-3; 15 bases are shared with TRBD2. The CDR3 spans 18 residues. V shed 6 bases and J 2 bases; nucleotides not matched to a gene: 9. Germline V lookup: CDR1 SNHLY, CDR2 FYNNEI. The CDR3, as DNA: TGTGCCAGCAGCCCCGGGACTAGCGGGAGGAGCTACACAGATACGCAGTATTTT. Translating gives CASSPGTSGRSYTDTQYF.

The rearrangement joins TRBV11-2 to TRBJ1-5, with 7 nucleotides matching TRBD1. The CDR3 runs to 15 residues. CDR1 is SGHAT, CDR2 FQNNGV, per germline. V lost 1 base, J lost 6 bases, and 6 bases stayed unmatched. CDR3 bases: TGTGCCAGCAGCTTAGTCGGATCAGGGGGTCAGCCCCAGCATTTT. This translates into CASSLVGSGGQPQHF.

This rearrangement joins TRBV7-8 to TRBJ2-3, with a tentative D call TRBD2 (5 bases). V shed 3 bases and J shed 3 bases, with 10 bases lying between them. Germline V gene lookup returns CDR1 SGHVS and CDR2 FQNEAQ. The CDR3 has 14 residues. The CDR3 loop is CASSFLGGTDTQYF. The DNA of the CDR3 is TGTGCCAGCAGCTTCCTGGGCGGGACAGATACGCAGTATTTT.

This sequence joins TRBV7-2 and TRBJ2-5; tentatively, D is TRBD2 (5 bases). CDR3 length: 14 residues. Trimming pared 0 bases from V and 1 base from J, leaving 6 bases between. Germline-derived CDR1 and CDR2 are SGHTA and FQGNSA. The CDR3 loop is CASSLAGLQETQYF. The CDR3 coding sequence is TGTGCCAGCAGCTTAGCAGGACTCCAAGAGACCCAGTACTTC.

The rearrangement joins TRBV9 to TRBJ2-7; 14 nucleotides agree with TRBD2. This CDR3 is built from 17 residues. V lost 4 bases, J lost 4 bases, and 10 bases stayed unmatched. Germline V gives CDR1 SGDLS, CDR2 YYNGEE. CDR3 bases: TGTGCCAGCAGCACTCGAGGACTAGCGGGAGGTTGTTACGAGCAGTACTTC. This translates into CASSTRGLAGGCYEQYF.

By proportion, this clone is medium-sized. Other DNA sequences of this sample code for an identical CDR3. The chain combines TRBV9 with TRBJ1-2; possible D gene TRBD1, 5 bases. The V end lost 4 bases, the J end lost 3 bases, and 10 bases lay between the germline ends. Per the germline V gene, CDR1 is SGDLS and CDR2 is YYNGEE. CDR3 size: 13 residues. The CDR3, as DNA: TGTGCCAGCAGCCCCCGAGGGGACTATGGCTACACCTTC. Protein: CASSPRGDYGYTF.

This clone is a singleton in its sample. The rearrangement uses TRBV5-4 and TRBJ2-3, with D perhaps TRBD1 or TRBD2 (5 bases each). This CDR3 spans 12 amino acids. The germline gives CDR1 SGHNT, CDR2 YYREEE (reference sequence). Trimming removed 3 bases from V and 5 bases from J, with 7 bases in between. In DNA form, the CDR3 reads TGTGCCAGCAGCTGGGGGAGAGATACGCAGTATTTT. Encoded protein: CASSWGRDTQYF.

V usage is TRBV5-6 and J usage is TRBJ1-4; no definite D call. V lost 3 bases and J 7 bases, leaving 19 bases between the germline ends. Germline CDR1 and CDR2: SGHDT and YYEEEE. This CDR3 is 16 amino acids long. The CDR3 region is CASSSRRAVGSEKLFF. As DNA, the CDR3 is TGTGCCAGCAGCTCCCGCCGGGCCGTTGGGAGTGAAAAACTGTTTTTT.

The chain joins TRBV19 to TRBJ1-6, with 7 bases fitting TRBD1. V lost 5 bases and J lost 2; bases outside the gene matches: 12. Germline assignment: CDR1 LNHDA and CDR2 SQIVND (reference sequence). CDR3 length: 18 amino acids. The CDR3: CASSVGTARRTYNSPLHF. In nucleotides, the CDR3 is TGTGCCAGTAGTGTCGGGACAGCTCGTAGAACCTATAATTCACCCCTCCACTTT.

The V gene is TRBV4-1, the J gene TRBJ2-5; 8 nucleotides agree with TRBD2. Germline V lookup: CDR1 MGHRA, CDR2 YSYEKL. This CDR3 is built from 17 residues. Germline trimming cut 0 bases from V and 5 bases from J; bases unmatched to any gene: 11. CDR3 DNA: TGCGCCAGCAGCCAAGATCTGAGGACTAGCTTCTACGAGACCCAGTACTTC. Translated, it gives CASSQDLRTSFYETQYF.

The V call is TRBV10-3, the J call TRBJ2-1, with D possibly being TRBD1 (5 bases). In germline, CDR1 is ENHRY, CDR2 SYGVKD. The CDR3 contains 15 residues. Trimming shortened V by 6 bases and J by 3 bases, and 15 bases separated the two germline ends. CDR3 region: CAIRAQGQNYNEQFF. In DNA form, the CDR3 reads TGTGCCATCAGAGCGCAAGGACAAAACTACAATGAGCAGTTCTTC.

The table lists this clone with a few counts. This chain's CDR3 is CASRRLAVMETQYF. The CDR3 coding sequence is TGCGCCAGCAGAAGACTAGCGGTTATGGAGACCCAGTACTTC. This chain joins TRBV5-1 and TRBJ2-5, with 9 nucleotides matching TRBD2. J gave up 5 bases and V 5 bases, and 7 bases lay outside the gene matches. CDR3 length: 14 residues. CDR1 and CDR2 from the germline V gene are SGHRS and YFSETQ.

The count of this clone is one. The DNA for the CDR3 is TGCGCCAGCAGAGGACTAGCGGGAGGCATATACACAGATACGCAGTATTTT. Its protein is CASRGLAGGIYTDTQYF. The rearrangement links TRBV5-1 to TRBJ2-3; 14 nucleotides align to TRBD2. The J segment lost 2 bases and the V segment lost 5 bases, leaving 7 bases of the junction unmatched. CDR3 length: 17 residues. The germline V gene encodes CDR1 SGHRS and CDR2 YFSETQ.

The J gene is TRBJ2-7, the V gene TRBV19, with a tentative D call TRBD2 (6 bases). CDR3 length: 14 amino acids. Germline-derived CDR1 and CDR2 are LNHDA and SQIVND (reference sequence). The V and J ends lost 3 bases and 7 bases respectively, with 16 bases between them. The CDR3 protein is CASSMSGLGREQYF. The CDR3, as DNA: TGTGCCAGTAGTATGTCAGGTCTGGGGAGGGAGCAGTACTTC.

The chain uses TRBV19 and TRBJ1-1; no clear D. CDR1 and CDR2 (germline): LNHDA, SQIVND (reference sequence). V was cut by 5 bases and J by 8 bases, with 15 bases left in between. The CDR3 is 13 amino acids. The CDR3 bases are TGTGCCAGTAGTTTTCGATGGGGATTAGAAGCTTTCTTT. Protein sequence: CASSFRWGLEAFF.

This chain uses TRBV27 with TRBJ2-1; D not certain. Germline V CDR1 and CDR2: MNHEY, SMNVEV (reference sequence). The CDR3 sequence is 15 residues long. V was shortened by 5 bases and J by 4 bases, with 15 bases between the two germline ends. The CDR3 protein is CASSTLDGPYNEQFF. The CDR3 DNA is TGTGCCAGCAGTACCCTTGATGGGCCATACAATGAGCAGTTCTTC.

This clone was counted ten times or more. The chain couples TRBV11-2 to TRBJ1-2; D remains unclear. The CDR3 totals 12 residues. V was clipped by 1 base and J by 5 bases, with 5 bases between them. Per the germline V gene, CDR1 is SGHAT and CDR2 is FQNNGV. Here the CDR3 reads CASSLGGYGYTF. The CDR3, as DNA: TGTGCCAGCAGCTTAGGAGGATATGGCTACACCTTC.

The chain is built from TRBV6-1 and TRBJ1-2; D unclear. Germline V gene data show CDR1 as MNHNS and CDR2 as SASEGT. Trimming stripped 2 bases from V and 6 bases from J, with 13 bases between. This CDR3 spans 14 amino acids. CDR3 sequence reads: CASSESGGFDGYTF. DNA of the CDR3: TGTGCCAGCAGTGAAAGTGGAGGGTTTGATGGCTACACCTTC.

V is TRBV11-1 and J is TRBJ2-1; D gene uncertain. Trimming removed 2 bases at V and 0 bases at J, with 11 bases between. Germline V gene data show CDR1 as SGHAT and CDR2 as FQDESV (reference sequence). CDR3 length: 16 residues. CDR3 region: CASSLWVRNSYNEQFF. Here the CDR3 DNA reads TGTGCCAGCAGCTTATGGGTGCGGAACTCCTACAATGAGCAGTTCTTC. Based on the CDR3 plus reference TRBV11-1 and TRBJ2-1, the full variable domain is EAEVAQSPRYKITEKSQAVAFWCDPISGHATLYWYRQILGQGPELLVQFQDESVVDDSQLPKDRFSAERLKGVDSTLKIQPAELGDSAMYLCASSLWVRNSYNEQFFGPGTRLTVL.

The chain employs TRBV7-9 and TRBJ1-3; D not certain. CDR3 length: 15 amino acids. CDR1 SEHNR and CDR2 FQNEAQ come from the germline V gene (reference sequence). Trimming removed 0 bases at V and 2 bases at J, with 8 bases between. Here the CDR3 reads CASSLAKGTGNTIYF. The DNA for the CDR3 is TGTGCCAGCAGCTTAGCGAAGGGAACTGGAAACACCATATATTTT.

The chain joins TRBV7-2 to TRBJ2-7; 11 bases match TRBD2. Looked up from germline, CDR1 is SGHTA and CDR2 is FQGNSA. This CDR3 comprises 15 residues. J was trimmed by 4 bases and V by 1 base; bases with no gene match: 3. CDR3: CASSLGASGGYEQYF. The CDR3 region has the DNA TGTGCCAGCAGCTTAGGGGCTAGCGGGGGGTACGAGCAGTACTTC.

This rearrangement joins TRBV5-1 to TRBJ2-7; 10 positions match TRBD1. Germline CDR1 reads SGHRS; CDR2 reads YFSETQ. V was pared by 0 bases and J by 5 bases, with 11 bases of the junction left unmatched. CDR3 length: 17 amino acids. As DNA, the CDR3 is TGCGCCAGCAGCTTGGGAGGCGGCGCCGGGACAGGGGACGAGCAGTACTTC. This codes for CASSLGGGAGTGDEQYF.

V gene TRBV9 combines with J gene TRBJ2-1; D is ambiguous. The ends were cut back, 0 bases at V and 1 base at J, with 17 bases in the middle. There are 18 residues in the CDR3. Germline V lookup: CDR1 SGDLS, CDR2 YYNGEE. CDR3 nucleotide sequence: TGTGCCAGCAGCGTAGGGTGGAGCAGATCTCGATCCTACAATGAGCAGTTCTTC. Amino acids: CASSVGWSRSRSYNEQFF.

The rearrangement joins TRBV15 to TRBJ2-7; 8 bases map to TRBD1. The germline gives CDR1 LNHNV, CDR2 YYDKDF (reference sequence). This CDR3 spans 16 amino acids. Trimming at V came to 0 bases and at J to 1 base, leaving 5 bases not matched to a gene. CDR3 sequence reads: CATSREKTGVSYEQYF. In DNA, the CDR3 is TGTGCCACCAGCAGAGAGAAGACAGGGGTTTCCTACGAGCAGTACTTC.

J is TRBJ2-5 and V is TRBV29-1; 8 nucleotides match TRBD1. The J call may be in error: the DNA end matches TRBJ2-7 better. In germline, CDR1 is SQVTM, CDR2 ANQGSEA. The CDR3 contains 14 residues. CDR3: CSVEKGGQGYEQYF. The CDR3 DNA is TGCAGCGTTGAAAAAGGAGGACAGGGTTACGAGCAGTACTTC.

About this clone: Other DNA sequences from this sample encode an identical CDR3 as well. V usage is TRBV20-1 and J usage is TRBJ1-2; D call uncertain. CDR3 size: 11 residues. Germline CDR1 and CDR2: DFQATT and SNEGSKA (reference sequence). Trimming removed 3 bases from V and 0 bases from J, with 2 bases in between. CDR3 bases: TGCAGTGCTAGTCCTAACTATGGCTACACCTTC. The encoded protein is CSASPNYGYTF.

This clone has only a few counts. The rearrangement links TRBV4-1 to TRBJ1-2; 9 bases agree with TRBD1. After removal of 1 base from V and 4 bases from J, the junction contained 4 bases not matched to a gene. This CDR3 contains 15 residues. The germline V gene encodes CDR1 MGHRA and CDR2 YSYEKL. The DNA for the CDR3 is TGCGCCAGCAGCCAAGGCTCGACAGGGGGCTATGGCTACACCTTC. Its protein is CASSQGSTGGYGYTF.